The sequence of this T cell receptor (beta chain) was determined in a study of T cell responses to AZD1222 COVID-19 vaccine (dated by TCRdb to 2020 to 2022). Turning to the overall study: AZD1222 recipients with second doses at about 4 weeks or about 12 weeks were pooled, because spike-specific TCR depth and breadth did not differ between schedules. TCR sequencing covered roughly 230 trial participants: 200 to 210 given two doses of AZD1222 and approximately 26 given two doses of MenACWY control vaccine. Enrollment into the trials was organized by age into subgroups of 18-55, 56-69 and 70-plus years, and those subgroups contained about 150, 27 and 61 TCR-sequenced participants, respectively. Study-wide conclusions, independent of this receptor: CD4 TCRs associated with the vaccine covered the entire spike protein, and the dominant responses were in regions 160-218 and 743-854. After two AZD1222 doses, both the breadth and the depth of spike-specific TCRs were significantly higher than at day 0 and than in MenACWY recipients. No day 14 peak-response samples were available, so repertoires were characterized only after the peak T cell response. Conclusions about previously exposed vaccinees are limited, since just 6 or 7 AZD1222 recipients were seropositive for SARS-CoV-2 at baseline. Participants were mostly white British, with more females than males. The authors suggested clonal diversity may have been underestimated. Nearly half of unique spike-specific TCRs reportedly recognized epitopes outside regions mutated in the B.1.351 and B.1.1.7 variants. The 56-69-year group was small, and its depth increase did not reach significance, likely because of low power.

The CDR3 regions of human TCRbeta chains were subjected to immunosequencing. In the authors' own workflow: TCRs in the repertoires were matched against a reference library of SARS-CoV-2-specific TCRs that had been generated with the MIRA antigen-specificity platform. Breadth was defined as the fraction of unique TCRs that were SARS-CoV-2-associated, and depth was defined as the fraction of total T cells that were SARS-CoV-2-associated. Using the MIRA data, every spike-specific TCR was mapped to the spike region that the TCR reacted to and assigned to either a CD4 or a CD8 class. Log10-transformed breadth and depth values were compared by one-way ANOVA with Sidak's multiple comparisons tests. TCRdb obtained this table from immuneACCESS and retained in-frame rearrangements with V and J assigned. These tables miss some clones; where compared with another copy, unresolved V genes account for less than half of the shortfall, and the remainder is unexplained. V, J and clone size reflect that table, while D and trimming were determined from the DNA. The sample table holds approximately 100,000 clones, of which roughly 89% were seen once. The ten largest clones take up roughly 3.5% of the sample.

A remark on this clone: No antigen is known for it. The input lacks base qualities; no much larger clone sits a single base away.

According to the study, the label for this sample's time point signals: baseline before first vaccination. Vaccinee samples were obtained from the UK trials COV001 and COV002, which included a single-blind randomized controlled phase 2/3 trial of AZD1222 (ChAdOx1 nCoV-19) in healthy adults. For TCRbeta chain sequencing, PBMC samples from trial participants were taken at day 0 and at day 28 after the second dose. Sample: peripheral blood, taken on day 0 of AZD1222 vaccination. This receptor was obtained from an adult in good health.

The nucleotides read TGCGCCAGCAGCCAAGATATGGGGGGCTGGCAGCCCCAGCATTTT. This encodes CASSQDMGGWQPQHF. The receptor chain draws on TRBV4-3 and TRBJ1-5; the D gene is perhaps TRBD1, from 6 matching bases. V is clipped by 0 bases and J by 7 bases, and the sequence between their germline boundaries is 13 bases long. According to the germline V gene, CDR1 reads LGHNA and CDR2 reads YSLEER. The CDR3 goes from the cysteine to the phenylalanine over 15 residues. Only the CDR3 region is kept as DNA, spanning 45 bases read in frame from base 1.